This T cell receptor beta chain originates from a study of lymphopenia after photon versus proton radiotherapy. General observations from the study: Under photons, naive T cells and diversity fell while effector/memory populations rose. Better survival with proton therapy was suggested as possible, not demonstrated. Post-nadir diversity loss with photons came from oligoclonal expansion, particularly CD8+ Temra cells.

Note on this clone: No antigen is known for it.

The data were produced by immunoSEQ multiplex PCR, yet TCRdb's version contains in-frame clones alone and is incomplete. The repertoire holds about 160,000 clones, with approximately 90% as singletons. The TCR sequence derives from a man aged 50-60 years with gastric cancer. The sequenced sample was peripheral blood, obtained from a patient treated with photon-based radiotherapy.

CDR3 nucleotide sequence: TGTGCCAGCAGCCAAGGGGTTGAGCAGTTCTTC. Translated, it gives CASSQGVEQFF. This chain uses TRBV4-2 with TRBJ2-1; D uncertain. This CDR3 comprises 11 residues. V dropped 1 base and J dropped 9 bases, with 4 bases sitting between them. CDR1 is LGHNA, CDR2 YNFKEQ, per germline.